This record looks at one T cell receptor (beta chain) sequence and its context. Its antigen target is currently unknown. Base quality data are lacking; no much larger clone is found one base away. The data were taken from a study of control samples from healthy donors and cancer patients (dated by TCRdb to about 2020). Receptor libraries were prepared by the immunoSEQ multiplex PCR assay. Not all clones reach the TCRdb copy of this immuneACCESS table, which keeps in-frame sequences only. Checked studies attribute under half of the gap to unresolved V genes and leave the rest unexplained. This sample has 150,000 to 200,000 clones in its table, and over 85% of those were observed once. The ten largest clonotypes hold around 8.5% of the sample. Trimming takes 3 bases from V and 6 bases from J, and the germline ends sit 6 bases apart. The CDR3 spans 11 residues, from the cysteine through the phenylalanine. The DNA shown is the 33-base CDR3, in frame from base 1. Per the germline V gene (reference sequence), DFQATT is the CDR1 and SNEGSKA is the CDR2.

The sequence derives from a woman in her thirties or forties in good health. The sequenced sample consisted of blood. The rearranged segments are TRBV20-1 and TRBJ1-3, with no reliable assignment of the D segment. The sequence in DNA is TGCAGTGCTAGCTATGAAAACACCATATATTTT. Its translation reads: CSASYENTIYF.